This T cell receptor (beta chain) originates from a study of T cells in Graves' hyperthyroidism and ophthalmopathy. The wider study: The initial diagnosis was the point when peripheral blood was collected, ahead of any treatment.

This clonotype was recorded many times. What it recognizes is unknown. Findings of the study overall: A model built on 13 V-J features separated ophthalmopathy from stable hyperthyroidism.

TCR beta CDR3 region amplification was performed from RNA transcripts. The TCR CDR3 first-round RT-PCR relied on the HTBI primer set. TCRdb re-analysed the multiplex PCR reads in MiXCR, keeping a single row per CDR3 protein. The sample includes roughly 420,000 distinct CDR3 sequences, approximately 14% seen only once; the top ten take almost 8%. Clinical symptoms, serum thyroxine, TRAb, thyroid ultrasound and orbital computed tomography informed diagnoses. The sequence derives from a woman under 30 with Graves' hyperthyroidism. Source material: blood.

The CDR3 DNA follows: TGTGCCTGGAGTGTTCAGGCTTTTGGCTATGGCTACACCTTC. Translation: CAWSVQAFGYGYTF. V gene TRBV30 combines with J gene TRBJ1-2; D uncertain. The CDR3 extends over 14 amino acids. Between the trimmed V and J ends, which lost 0 bases and 4 bases, there was a span of 12 bases. Germline V gene lookup returns CDR1 GTSNPN and CDR2 SVGIG (reference sequence).